Following are 26 T cell receptor beta chains from one sample sequenced in a study of naive and memory T cell subsets. The beta constant-region primer was an equimolar mix of two oligonucleotides covering TRBC1 and TRBC2. Four rounds of PCR amplified the ligated cDNA using nested alpha and beta constant-region primers plus SP2. TCRdb independently ran MiXCR on the UMI-ligation and nested PCR reads; one entry per CDR3 protein. The sample carries 130,000 or so distinct CDR3 sequences, 35% to 45% recorded once. Sequenced sample: central memory CD4+ T cells from blood. The receptors come from a human donor in good health.

This clonotype has just a few counts. The chain couples TRBV29-1 to TRBJ2-1; possible D gene TRBD2, 5 bases. Germline V gene lookup returns CDR1 SQVTM and CDR2 ANQGSEA. Trimming stripped 3 bases from V and 7 bases from J, with 10 bases between. This CDR3 is built from 12 residues. CDR3 amino acids: CSVDRGKNEQFF. CDR3 nucleotide sequence: TGCAGCGTTGATCGGGGAAAGAATGAGCAGTTCTTC.

The chain joins TRBV6-5 to TRBJ2-5, with a weak D call TRBD1 (6 bases). V was clipped by 7 bases and J by 1 base, with 16 bases between them. This CDR3 is 15 amino acids long. Germline values: CDR1 MNHEY, CDR2 SVGAGI. CDR3 amino acids: CASNSYRTVQETQYF. For the CDR3, the DNA is TGTGCCAGCAACAGTTATAGGACAGTCCAAGAGACCCAGTACTTC.

This chain joins TRBV9 and TRBJ2-2; no firm D call. This CDR3 has 15 residues. CDR1 is SGDLS, CDR2 YYNGEE, per germline. V was pared by 0 bases and J by 4 bases, with 10 bases between. CDR3 bases: TGTGCCAGCAGCGTAGATATTCGAACCACCGGGGAGCTGTTTTTT. Its protein is CASSVDIRTTGELFF.

The chain carries TRBV19 and TRBJ2-6; tentatively, D is TRBD1 (5 bases). The V gene lost 10 bases and the J gene lost 1 base, with 11 bases spanning the gap. The CDR3 totals 14 residues. Germline V gene sequence: CDR1 LNHDA, CDR2 SQIVND (reference sequence). CDR3 sequence reads: CATKTASGANVLTF. CDR3 in DNA: TGTGCCACCAAGACAGCGTCTGGGGCCAACGTCCTGACTTTC.

CDR3 amino acids: CASSLAGPLGDEQFF. The CDR3 DNA reads as TGTGCCAGCAGCTTGGCCGGGCCCCTGGGTGATGAGCAGTTCTTC. The chain has TRBV5-6 and TRBJ2-1; D remains ambiguous. From germline, CDR1 is SGHDT and CDR2 YYEEEE. CDR3 length: 15 residues. Trimming removed 0 bases from V and 8 bases from J, with 15 bases in between.

J is TRBJ2-1 and V is TRBV20-1, with 11 nucleotides matching TRBD2. Germline CDR1 DFQATT, CDR2 SNEGSKA (reference sequence). V lost 3 bases, J lost 1 base, and 2 bases stayed unmatched. CDR3 length: 15 amino acids. The CDR3 DNA follows: TGCAGTGCTAGTACTAGCGGGAGATCCTACAATGAGCAGTTCTTC. Protein sequence: CSASTSGRSYNEQFF.

The V call is TRBV20-1, the J call TRBJ1-4; TRBD1 might be the D (6 bases). Germline CDR1 is DFQATT and CDR2 is SNEGSKA (reference sequence). The CDR3 consists of 16 residues. The V gene lost 1 base and the J gene lost 4 bases, with 16 bases spanning the gap. The CDR3 reads CSARVVLTGLNEKLFF. The CDR3 coding sequence is TGCAGTGCTAGAGTCGTGTTGACAGGACTTAATGAAAAACTGTTTTTT.

The table lists this clonotype with a few counts. The rearrangement uses TRBV20-1 and TRBJ2-1; 7 bases are a match to TRBD2. Germline assignment: CDR1 DFQATT and CDR2 SNEGSKA (reference sequence). CDR3 length: 14 residues. In DNA form, the CDR3 reads TGCAGAGTAGACGGGACTAAGGATTCCCTTGAGCAGTTCTTC. Its translation: CRVDGTKDSLEQFF.

J is TRBJ2-1 and V is TRBV6-5; TRBD2 matches 8 bases. The CDR3 sequence is 15 residues long. Trimming cost V 5 bases and J 7 bases; bases outside gene matches: 10. Germline CDR1 MNHEY, CDR2 SVGAGI. The CDR3 nucleotides read TGTGCCAGCAGTCGAGGTAGCGGGATCAATAATGAGCAGTTCTTC. Its protein is CASSRGSGINNEQFF.

The table lists this clonotype with a count of one. This chain connects TRBV3-1 to TRBJ2-1; 8 positions match TRBD2. CDR3 length: 14 amino acids. Germline CDR1 LGHDT, CDR2 YNNKEL (reference sequence). The V and J ends lost 2 bases and 10 bases, in that order; junction bases with no gene match: 7. CDR3 in amino acids: CASSQKRLAPEQFF. CDR3 DNA sequence: TGTGCCAGCAGCCAAAAGAGACTAGCGCCAGAGCAGTTCTTC.

This chain connects TRBV3-1 to TRBJ2-7, with TRBD2 matching 10 bases. Germline loops: CDR1 LGHDT, CDR2 YNNKEL (reference sequence). The CDR3 has 14 amino acids. J gave up 1 base and V 3 bases, and 0 bases lay outside the gene matches. CDR3 bases: TGTGCCAGCAGCCAGACTAGCGGGTCCTACGAGCAGTACTTC. Its translation: CASSQTSGSYEQYF.

CDR3 DNA: TGTGCCAGCAGTCCAACAGGGTCCGGGTCGAGTGAGCAGTACTTC. Its translation is CASSPTGSGSSEQYF. The rearrangement links TRBV12-3 or TRBV12-4 to TRBJ2-7; possibly TRBD1 for D (6 bases). The V and J ends lost 5 bases and 7 bases respectively, with 21 bases between them. The CDR3 length is 15 residues.

This clonotype was seen more than once but under ten times. The V call is TRBV15, the J call TRBJ2-7, with D tentatively TRBD1 (6 bases). CDR1 LNHNV and CDR2 YYDKDF come from the germline V gene (reference sequence). V dropped 0 bases and J dropped 4 bases, with 10 bases sitting between them. The CDR3 sequence is 14 residues long. The CDR3 here is CATSRDPGAYEQYF. The CDR3 DNA sequence: TGTGCCACCAGCAGAGATCCAGGGGCATACGAGCAGTACTTC.

This clonotype was recorded a few times. The CDR3 reads CASSDRWGLDTQYF. The CDR3 nucleotides read TGTGCCAGCAGTGACCGGTGGGGCTTGGATACGCAGTATTTT. The rearrangement uses TRBV25-1 and TRBJ2-3, with D perhaps matching TRBD1 (5 bases). Trimming stripped 3 bases from V and 6 bases from J, with 13 bases between. Per the germline V gene, CDR1 is MGHDK and CDR2 is SYGVNS. The CDR3 length is 14 residues.

The rearrangement joins TRBV28 to TRBJ1-6; D gene unclear. The CDR3 spans 12 residues. V gave up 5 bases and J gave up 8 bases, with 7 bases separating them. Per the germline V gene, CDR1 is MDHEN and CDR2 is SYDVKM. The DNA for the CDR3 is TGTGCCAGCAGTAAAGAGTATTCACCCCTCCACTTT. Amino acids: CASSKEYSPLHF.

This chain uses TRBV28 with TRBJ1-6, with 9 bases that match TRBD1. Germline trimming cut 6 bases from V and 7 bases from J; bases unmatched to any gene: 7. Per the germline V gene, CDR1 is MDHEN and CDR2 is SYDVKM. The CDR3 extends over 15 amino acids. The CDR3 region is CASSPQGAQNSPLHF. The CDR3, as DNA: TGTGCCAGCAGCCCACAGGGGGCACAAAATTCACCCCTCCACTTT.

This clonotype was recorded once. This chain uses TRBV7-2 with TRBJ1-5; D unresolved. Germline CDR1 SGHTA, CDR2 FQGNSA. The CDR3 has 16 amino acids. Between the trimmed V and J ends, which lost 3 bases and 4 bases, there was a span of 16 bases. In DNA form, the CDR3 reads TGTGCCAGCAGCTTTCAAGGTGCAGCAGGTAATCAGCCCCAGCATTTT. Protein: CASSFQGAAGNQPQHF.

This chain connects TRBV19 to TRBJ2-2; 10 bases match TRBD1. The CDR3 extends over 15 amino acids. The J segment lost 4 bases and the V segment lost 8 bases, leaving 7 bases of the junction unmatched. From germline, CDR1 is LNHDA and CDR2 SQIVND (reference sequence). CDR3 nucleotides: TGTGCCAGTGAGACAGGGGGCGCCGGCACCGGGGAGCTGTTTTTT. Its protein is CASETGGAGTGELFF. Using reference TRBV19 and TRBJ2-2 for the parts outside the CDR3, the full variable domain is DGGITQSPKYLFRKEGQNVTLSCEQNLNHDAMYWYRQDPGQGLRLIYYSQIVNDFQKGDIAEGYSVSREKKESFPLTVTSAQKNPTAFYLCASETGGAGTGELFFGEGSRLTVL.

The rearrangement joins TRBV6-1 to TRBJ2-7; 8 positions agree with TRBD1. CDR3 length: 14 amino acids. Trimming cost V 10 bases and J 2 bases; bases outside gene matches: 10. Germline-derived CDR1 and CDR2 are MNHNS and SASEGT. CDR3 sequence reads: CAIYRTGHTYEQYF. The CDR3 bases are TGTGCCATCTACCGGACAGGGCACACCTACGAGCAGTACTTC.

This clonotype was counted a few times. The genes are TRBV6-5 and TRBJ2-7; 10 bases match TRBD1. Germline V lookup: CDR1 MNHEY, CDR2 SVGAGI. V shed 5 bases, J shed 6 bases, and the junction held 1 base outside the gene matches. The length of the CDR3 is 12 residues. The CDR3 DNA sequence: TGTGCCAGCAGTAGGGACAGGGGCGAGCAGTACTTC. Amino acid sequence: CASSRDRGEQYF.

This clonotype was seen only a few times. V is TRBV6-5 and J is TRBJ2-5; unclear D gene. Trimming removed 2 bases at V and 0 bases at J, with 7 bases between. Looked up from germline, CDR1 is MNHEY and CDR2 is SVGAGI. This CDR3 region has 14 residues. The DNA of the CDR3 is TGTGCCAGCAGTTACCGGAAAAACCAAGAGACCCAGTACTTC. Amino acids: CASSYRKNQETQYF.

This chain links TRBV20-1 with TRBJ2-1, with 7 bases lining up with TRBD2. The CDR3 consists of 14 residues. Germline V gives CDR1 DFQATT, CDR2 SNEGSKA (reference sequence). The J segment lost 9 bases and the V segment lost 2 bases, leaving 10 bases of the junction unmatched. This CDR3 reads CSARPVRLAREQFF. The CDR3 DNA follows: TGCAGTGCTAGACCCGTTCGACTAGCCCGTGAGCAGTTCTTC.

This clonotype came up a few times. The chain is built from TRBV11-3 and TRBJ2-2; 8 positions agree with TRBD2. The CDR3 totals 14 residues. V was clipped by 5 bases and J by 6 bases; unmatched bases: 5. Germline values: CDR1 SGHNT, CDR2 YENEEA. In nucleotides, the CDR3 is TGTGCCAGCAGCACCGGACTAGCATCCGGGGAGCTGTTTTTT. Encoded protein: CASSTGLASGELFF.

The gene calls are TRBV7-2 and TRBJ2-7, with D tentatively TRBD2 (8 bases). The CDR3 has 14 residues. Germline CDR1 reads SGHTA; CDR2 reads FQGNSA. The V gene lost 4 bases and the J gene lost 4 bases, with 14 bases spanning the gap. CDR3 nucleotide sequence: TGTGCCAGCAGCTCGGGAGGGGGACAGTACGAGCAGTACTTC. Translation gives CASSSGGGQYEQYF.

This clonotype was counted only a few times. The chain has TRBV30 and TRBJ1-2, with a tentative D call TRBD1 (5 bases). This CDR3 has 14 residues. CDR1 is GTSNPN, CDR2 SVGIG, per germline (reference sequence). The CDR3 sequence: CACGPLGRTYGYTF. DNA for the CDR3: TGTGCGTGTGGACCGCTGGGGCGGACCTATGGCTACACCTTC.

The chain employs TRBV10-3 and TRBJ1-6; tentative D call: TRBD1 (6 bases). CDR1 ENHRY and CDR2 SYGVKD come from the germline V gene. This CDR3 spans 13 amino acids. The CDR3 coding sequence is TGTGCGACACAGGGTTTCGATAATTCACCCCTCCACTTT. It is translated as CATQGFDNSPLHF.